The rows below give T cell receptor beta chains drawn from one sample of a study of blood T cell repertoires in COVID-19. Some clones are missing from TCRdb's copy, which holds only in-frame ones; the method was immunoSEQ multiplex PCR. The table shows under 300,000 clones, with 75% to 90% occurring only once. The source material was PBMCs or T cells enriched from blood (not recorded which). These receptors all come from a middle-aged woman who had been exposed to COVID-19. CDR3s leave out the opening cysteine and the closing phenylalanine or tryptophan. The order of the fields is CDR3 protein, J gene, V gene, clone size, CDR3 length. Rows give clone size only sometimes, using once, few, many, or a class for an expanded clone.

ASSSRWELETQY TRBJ2-5 TRBV5-1 - 12
AISAPGNQPQH TRBJ1-5 TRBV10-3 - 11
ASSHFRGRFNEQF TRBJ2-1 TRBV14 - 13
AISESLRQGGDGYT TRBJ1-2 TRBV10-3 - 14
ASSFTRGQETQY TRBJ2-5 TRBV11-3 - 12
ASSSFNRVRQETQY TRBJ2-5 TRBV7-6 - 14
ASSVDMNTEAF TRBJ1-1 TRBV9 - 11
ASSPLAGGGETQY TRBJ2-5 TRBV27 - 13
ASSYAGLAGDGNNEQF TRBJ2-1 TRBV28 - 16
ASSEQGTSYEQY TRBJ2-7 TRBV2 - 12
ASSGGGNYEQY TRBJ2-7 TRBV5-5 - 11
ASSAEDRWNGYT TRBJ1-2 TRBV9 - 12
ASSYPQGADSGYT TRBJ1-2 TRBV6-2/TRBV6-3 - 13
ASRVQGMSSYNSPLH TRBJ1-6 TRBV19 once 15
ATSRGLSGNTIY TRBJ1-3 TRBV15 - 12
ASSPDGRDYGYT TRBJ1-2 TRBV7-9 - 12
ASSDSRGYSYEQY TRBJ2-7 TRBV25-1 - 13
ASSPPTGTGSEKLF TRBJ1-4 TRBV4-1 - 14
ASSGSHPEYGYT TRBJ1-2 TRBV28 - 12
SVPDSGRELF TRBJ2-2 TRBV29-1 - 10
ASSRPGDEQF TRBJ2-1 TRBV7-2 - 10
ASSPLAGYGYT TRBJ1-2 TRBV9 - 11
ASSLEPGTNYEQY TRBJ2-7 TRBV11-2 - 13
ASSRTSGMTDTQY TRBJ2-3 TRBV7-2 - 13
ASRGSESGGNTEAF TRBJ1-1 TRBV25-1 - 14
ASSADWQYDQPQH TRBJ1-5 TRBV6-2/TRBV6-3 - 13